This T cell receptor beta chain was sequenced for a study of blood T cell repertoires in COVID-19. In the study overall: Samples taken during acute and convalescent COVID-19 were collected in the United States, Italy and Spain. The cDNA or gDNA used as material had been derived from T cells, B-cell-depleted T cells, or PBMCs.

Sequencing used immunoSEQ multiplex PCR; TCRdb keeps in-frame clones, though not all of them. This table holds around 250,000 clones, about 91% found once. Residents of under 25 US areas, aged roughly 18 to 89 years, made up the participants. Within 2 weeks of study entry, exposed participants had contacted a PCR-confirmed or clinician-diagnosed COVID-19 case. On this clone itself: At one boundary the junction diverges from the germline segment, which might be a read error.

The germline V gene encodes CDR1 LGHNT and CDR2 FRNRAP. This CDR3 region has 14 residues. This receptor was taken from a man aged 40-55 years who had been exposed to COVID-19. The material sequenced was PBMCs or T cells enriched from blood (not recorded which). The chain couples TRBV12-5 to TRBJ2-7; tentative D call: TRBD2 (6 bases). CDR3 sequence reads: CASGLDPGTPGQDF. In DNA form, the CDR3 reads TGTGCTAGTGGTTTGGACCCGGGGACTCCGGGCCAGGACTTC.